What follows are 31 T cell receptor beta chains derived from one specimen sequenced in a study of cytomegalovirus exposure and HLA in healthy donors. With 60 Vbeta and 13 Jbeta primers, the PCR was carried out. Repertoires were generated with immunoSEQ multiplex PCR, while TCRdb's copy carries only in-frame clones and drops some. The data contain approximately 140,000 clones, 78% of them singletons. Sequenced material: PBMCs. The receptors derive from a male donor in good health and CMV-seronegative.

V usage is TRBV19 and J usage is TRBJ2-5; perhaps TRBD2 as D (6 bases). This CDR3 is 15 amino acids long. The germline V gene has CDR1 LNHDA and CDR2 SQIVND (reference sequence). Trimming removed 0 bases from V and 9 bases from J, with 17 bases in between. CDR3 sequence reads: CASSIDYPADYPQYF. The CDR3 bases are TGTGCCAGTAGTATAGATTACCCGGCGGACTATCCCCAGTACTTC.

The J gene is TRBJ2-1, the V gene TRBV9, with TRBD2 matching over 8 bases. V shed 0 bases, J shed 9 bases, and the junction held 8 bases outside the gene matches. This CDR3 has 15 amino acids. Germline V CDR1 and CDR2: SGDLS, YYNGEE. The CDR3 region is CASSVEASGSLEQFF. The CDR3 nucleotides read TGTGCCAGCAGCGTAGAGGCTAGCGGGTCCCTTGAGCAGTTCTTC.

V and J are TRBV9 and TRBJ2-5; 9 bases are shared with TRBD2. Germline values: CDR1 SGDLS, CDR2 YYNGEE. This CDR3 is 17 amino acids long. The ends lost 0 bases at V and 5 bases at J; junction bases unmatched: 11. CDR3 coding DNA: TGTGCCAGCAGCGTAGGTGGCGGGGGGGAATTTATGGAGACCCAGTACTTC. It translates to CASSVGGGGEFMETQYF.

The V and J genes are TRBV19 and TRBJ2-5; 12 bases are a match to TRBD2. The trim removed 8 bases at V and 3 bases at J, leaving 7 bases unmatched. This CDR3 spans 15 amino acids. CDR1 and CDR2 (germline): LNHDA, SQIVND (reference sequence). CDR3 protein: CASLGASGGEETQYF. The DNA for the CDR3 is TGTGCCAGTCTTGGGGCTAGCGGGGGGGAAGAGACCCAGTACTTC.

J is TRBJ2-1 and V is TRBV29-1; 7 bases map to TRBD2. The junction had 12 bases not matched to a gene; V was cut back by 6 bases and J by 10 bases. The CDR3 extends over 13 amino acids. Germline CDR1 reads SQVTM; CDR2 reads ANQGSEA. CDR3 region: CSVLADLQWEQFF. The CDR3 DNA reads TGCAGCGTGCTAGCGGATCTACAATGGGAGCAGTTCTTC.

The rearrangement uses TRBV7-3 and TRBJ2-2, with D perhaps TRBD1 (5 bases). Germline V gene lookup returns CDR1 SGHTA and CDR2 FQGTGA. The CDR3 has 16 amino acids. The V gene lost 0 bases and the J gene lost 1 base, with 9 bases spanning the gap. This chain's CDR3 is CASSLTGVRNTGELFF. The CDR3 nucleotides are TGTGCCAGCAGCTTAACAGGGGTTAGGAACACCGGGGAGCTGTTTTTT.

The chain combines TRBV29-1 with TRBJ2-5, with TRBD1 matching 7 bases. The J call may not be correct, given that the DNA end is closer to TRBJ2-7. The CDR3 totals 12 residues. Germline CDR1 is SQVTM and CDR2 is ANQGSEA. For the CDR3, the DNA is TGCAGCGTTGAAGAAGGGGGCGACGAGCAGTACTTC. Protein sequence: CSVEEGGDEQYF.

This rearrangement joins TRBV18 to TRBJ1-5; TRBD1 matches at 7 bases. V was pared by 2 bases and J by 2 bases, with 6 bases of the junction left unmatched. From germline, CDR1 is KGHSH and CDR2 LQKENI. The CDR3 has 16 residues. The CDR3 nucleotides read TGTGCCAGCTCACCAACAGGGGCTTCCGGCAATCAGCCCCAGCATTTT. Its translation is CASSPTGASGNQPQHF.

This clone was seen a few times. The CDR3 is CARRDRGVLGYEQYF. CDR3 DNA sequence: TGTGCCCGACGGGACAGGGGTGTTTTGGGCTACGAGCAGTACTTC. The chain recombines TRBV19 with TRBJ2-7; 10 positions match TRBD1. The germline V gene has CDR1 LNHDA and CDR2 SQIVND (reference sequence). The CDR3 covers 15 residues. Trimming at V came to 11 bases and at J to 3 bases, leaving 13 bases not matched to a gene.

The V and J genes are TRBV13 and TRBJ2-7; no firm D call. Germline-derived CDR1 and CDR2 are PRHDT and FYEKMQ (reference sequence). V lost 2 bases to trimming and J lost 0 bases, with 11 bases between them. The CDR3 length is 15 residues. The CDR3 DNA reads TGTGCCAGCAGCTTATCCGGCGCAGGCTCCTACGAGCAGTACTTC. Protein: CASSLSGAGSYEQYF.

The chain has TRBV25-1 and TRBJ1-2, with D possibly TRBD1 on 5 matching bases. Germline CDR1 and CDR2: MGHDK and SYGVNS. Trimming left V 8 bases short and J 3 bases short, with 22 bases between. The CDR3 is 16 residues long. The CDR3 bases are TGTGCCAGCTCCCCCGAGACGGGGCGCGGGGACTATGGCTACACCTTC. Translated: CASSPETGRGDYGYTF.

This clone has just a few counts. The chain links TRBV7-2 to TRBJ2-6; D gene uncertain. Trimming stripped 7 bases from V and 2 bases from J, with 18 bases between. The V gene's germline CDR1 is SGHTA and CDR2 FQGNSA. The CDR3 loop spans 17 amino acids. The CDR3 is CASTFPDFLAGANVLTF. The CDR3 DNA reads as TGTGCCAGCACCTTCCCCGATTTTTTAGCTGGGGCCAACGTCCTGACTTTC.

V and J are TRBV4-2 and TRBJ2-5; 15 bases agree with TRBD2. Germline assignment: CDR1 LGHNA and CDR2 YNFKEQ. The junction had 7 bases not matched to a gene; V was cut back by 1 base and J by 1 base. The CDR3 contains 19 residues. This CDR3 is CASSQAPAGLAGGQETQYF. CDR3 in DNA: TGTGCCAGCAGCCAAGCCCCCGCGGGACTAGCGGGGGGCCAAGAGACCCAGTACTTC.

Written as DNA, the CDR3 is TGTGCCATCACCCCGACAGGGGTAAGGGGCGAGCAGTACTTC. Translating gives CAITPTGVRGEQYF. The V gene is TRBV10-3, the J gene TRBJ2-7; 8 bases agree with TRBD1. Germline-derived CDR1 and CDR2 are ENHRY and SYGVKD. CDR3 length: 14 amino acids. V lost 7 bases and J lost 6; bases outside the gene matches: 11.

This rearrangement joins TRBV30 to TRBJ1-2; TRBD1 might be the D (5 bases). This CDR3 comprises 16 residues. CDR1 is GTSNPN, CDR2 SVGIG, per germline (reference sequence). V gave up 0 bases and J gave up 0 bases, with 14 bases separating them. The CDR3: CAWSVSAGKANYGYTF. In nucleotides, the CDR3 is TGTGCCTGGAGTGTATCGGCAGGGAAAGCTAACTATGGCTACACCTTC.

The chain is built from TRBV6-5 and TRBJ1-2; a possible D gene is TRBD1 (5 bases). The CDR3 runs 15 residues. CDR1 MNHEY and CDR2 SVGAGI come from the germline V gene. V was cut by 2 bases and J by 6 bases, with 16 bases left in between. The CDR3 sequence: CASSYHRRGGNGYTF. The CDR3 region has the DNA TGTGCCAGCAGTTACCATCGGCGGGGGGGTAATGGCTACACCTTC.

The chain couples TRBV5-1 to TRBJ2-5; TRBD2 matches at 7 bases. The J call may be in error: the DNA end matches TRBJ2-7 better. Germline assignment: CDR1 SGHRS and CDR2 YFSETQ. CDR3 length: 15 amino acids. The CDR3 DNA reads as TGCGCCAGCAGCTTGGGTGGGGCGGGAGTATCCGAGCAGTACTTC. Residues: CASSLGGAGVSEQYF.

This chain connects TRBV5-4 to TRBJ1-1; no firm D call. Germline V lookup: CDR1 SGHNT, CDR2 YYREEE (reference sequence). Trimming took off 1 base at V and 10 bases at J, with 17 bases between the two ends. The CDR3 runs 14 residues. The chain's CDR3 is CASSLSREPLTAFF. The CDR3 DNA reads TGTGCCAGCAGCTTGAGTAGGGAGCCCCTGACAGCTTTCTTT.

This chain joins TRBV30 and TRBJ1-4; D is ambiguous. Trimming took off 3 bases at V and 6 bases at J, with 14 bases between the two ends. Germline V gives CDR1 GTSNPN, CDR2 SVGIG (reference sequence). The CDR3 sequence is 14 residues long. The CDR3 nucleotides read TGTGCCTGGAGCCGGGGAGGAGGAGATGAAAAACTGTTTTTT. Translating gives CAWSRGGGDEKLFF.

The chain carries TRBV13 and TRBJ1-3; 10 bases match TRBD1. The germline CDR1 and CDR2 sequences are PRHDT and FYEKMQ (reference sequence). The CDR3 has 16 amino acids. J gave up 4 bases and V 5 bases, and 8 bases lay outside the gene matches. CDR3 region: CASSPGQGSGGNTIYF. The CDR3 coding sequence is TGTGCCAGCAGCCCGGGACAGGGGAGCGGGGGAAACACCATATATTTT.

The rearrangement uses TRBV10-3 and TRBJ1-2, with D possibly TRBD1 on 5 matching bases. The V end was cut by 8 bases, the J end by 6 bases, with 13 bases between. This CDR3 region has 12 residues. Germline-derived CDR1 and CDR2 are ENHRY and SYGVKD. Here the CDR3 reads CAISAGEDGYTF. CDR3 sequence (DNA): TGTGCCATCTCAGCGGGGGAAGATGGCTACACCTTC.

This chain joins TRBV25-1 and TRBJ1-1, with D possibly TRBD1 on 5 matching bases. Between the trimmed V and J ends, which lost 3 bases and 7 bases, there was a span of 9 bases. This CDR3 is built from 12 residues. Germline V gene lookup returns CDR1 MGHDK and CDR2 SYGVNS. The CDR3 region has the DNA TGTGCCAGCAGTGATGGGGGGTTTGAAGCTTTCTTT. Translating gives CASSDGGFEAFF.

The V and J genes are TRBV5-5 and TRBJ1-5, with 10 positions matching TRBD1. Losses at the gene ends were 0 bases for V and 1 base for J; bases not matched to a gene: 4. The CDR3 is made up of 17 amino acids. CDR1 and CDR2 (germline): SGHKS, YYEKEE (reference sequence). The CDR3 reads CASSLVPGQGSNQPQHF. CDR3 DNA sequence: TGTGCCAGCAGCTTGGTGCCGGGACAGGGGAGCAATCAGCCCCAGCATTTT. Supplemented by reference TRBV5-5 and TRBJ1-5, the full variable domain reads DAGVTQSPTHLIKTRGQQVTLRCSPISGHKSVSWYQQVLGQGPQFIFQYYEKEERGRGNFPDRFSARQFPNYSSELNVNALLLGDSALYLCASSLVPGQGSNQPQHFGDGTRLSIL.

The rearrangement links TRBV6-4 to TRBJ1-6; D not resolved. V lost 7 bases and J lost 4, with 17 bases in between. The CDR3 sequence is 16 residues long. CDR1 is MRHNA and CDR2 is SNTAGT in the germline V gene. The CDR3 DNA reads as TGTGCCAGCATGACCGCCGGGCGGGATTATAATTCACCCCTCCACTTT. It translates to CASMTAGRDYNSPLHF.

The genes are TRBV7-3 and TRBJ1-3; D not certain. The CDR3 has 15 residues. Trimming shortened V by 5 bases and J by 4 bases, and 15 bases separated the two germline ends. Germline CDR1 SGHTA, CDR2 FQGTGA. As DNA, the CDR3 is TGTGCCAGCAGCCCCTCGCGTCCGGGGGGAAACACCATATATTTT. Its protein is CASSPSRPGGNTIYF.

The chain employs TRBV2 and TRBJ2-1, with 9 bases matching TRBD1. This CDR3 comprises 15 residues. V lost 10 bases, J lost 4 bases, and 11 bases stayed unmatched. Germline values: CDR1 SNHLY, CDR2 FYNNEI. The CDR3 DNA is TGTGCCACCTCTTACGACAGGGGGGGTTACAATGAGCAGTTCTTC. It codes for CATSYDRGGYNEQFF.

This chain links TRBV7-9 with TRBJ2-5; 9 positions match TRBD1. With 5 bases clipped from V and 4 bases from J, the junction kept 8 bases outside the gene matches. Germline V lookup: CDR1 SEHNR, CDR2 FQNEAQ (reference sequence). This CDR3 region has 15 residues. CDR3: CASSPRQGGTETQYF. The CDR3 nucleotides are TGTGCCAGCAGCCCCAGACAGGGGGGTACAGAGACCCAGTACTTC.

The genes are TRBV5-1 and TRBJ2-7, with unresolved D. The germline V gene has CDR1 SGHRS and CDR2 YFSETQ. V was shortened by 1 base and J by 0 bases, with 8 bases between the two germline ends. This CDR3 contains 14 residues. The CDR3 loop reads CASSLQASSYEQYF. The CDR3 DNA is TGCGCCAGCAGCTTGCAGGCGAGCTCCTACGAGCAGTACTTC. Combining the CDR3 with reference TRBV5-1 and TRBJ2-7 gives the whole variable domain KAGVTQTPRYLIKTRGQQVTLSCSPISGHRSVSWYQQTPGQGLQFLFEYFSETQRNKGNFPGRFSGRQFSNSRSEMNVSTLELGDSALYLCASSLQASSYEQYFGPGTRLTVT.

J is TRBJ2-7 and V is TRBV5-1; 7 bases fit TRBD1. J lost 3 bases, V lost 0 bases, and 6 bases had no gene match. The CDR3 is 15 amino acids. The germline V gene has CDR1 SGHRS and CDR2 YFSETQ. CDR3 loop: CASSLAQGLLYEQYF. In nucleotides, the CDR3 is TGCGCCAGCAGCTTGGCACAGGGGCTTCTCTACGAGCAGTACTTC.

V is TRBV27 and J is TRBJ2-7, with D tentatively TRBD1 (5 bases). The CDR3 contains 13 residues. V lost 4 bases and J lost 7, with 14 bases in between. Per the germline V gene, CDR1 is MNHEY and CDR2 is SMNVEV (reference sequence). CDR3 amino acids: CASSSRGWGEQYF. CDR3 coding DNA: TGTGCCAGCAGTTCAAGGGGATGGGGTGAGCAGTACTTC.

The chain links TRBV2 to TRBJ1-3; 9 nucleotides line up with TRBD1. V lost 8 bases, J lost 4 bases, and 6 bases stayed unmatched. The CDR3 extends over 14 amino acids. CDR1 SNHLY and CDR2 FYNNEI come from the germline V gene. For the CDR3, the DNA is TGTGCCAGCGCCGGGACAGGGAACGGAAACACCATATATTTT. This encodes CASAGTGNGNTIYF. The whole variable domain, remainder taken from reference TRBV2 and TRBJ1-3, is EPEVTQTPSHQVTQMGQEVILRCVPISNHLYFYWYRQILGQKVEFLVSFYNNEISEKSEIFDDQFSVERPDGSNFTLKIRSTKLEDSAMYFCASAGTGNGNTIYFGEGSWLTVV.